The entry that follows covers one TCR beta chain sequence. Its cognate antigen is unknown. Mismatch with germline at one junction end may stem from a read error. The CDR3 is 11 residues long. Per the germline V gene, CDR1 is SGDLS and CDR2 is YYNGEE. The data were obtained in a study of cytomegalovirus exposure and HLA in healthy donors. Study-wide findings and caveats: TCR beta V- and J-gene trimming, according to a later analysis, was linked to a missense DCLRE1C variant. High specificity and sensitivity for cytomegalovirus status were reported for the classifier.

The study ran its PCR with 60 Vbeta and 13 Jbeta primers. Clones were read by immunoSEQ multiplex PCR, and TCRdb kept only the in-frame ones, dropping some. The sample includes tens of thousands of clones. The sequence derives from a man under 40 in good health and CMV-seronegative. The source material was PBMCs. V and J are TRBV9 and TRBJ2-7; weak D call: TRBD1 (6 bases). The CDR3 DNA follows: TGTGCCAGCGGGGGCTTATACGAGCGGTACTTC. It translates to CASGGLYERYF.